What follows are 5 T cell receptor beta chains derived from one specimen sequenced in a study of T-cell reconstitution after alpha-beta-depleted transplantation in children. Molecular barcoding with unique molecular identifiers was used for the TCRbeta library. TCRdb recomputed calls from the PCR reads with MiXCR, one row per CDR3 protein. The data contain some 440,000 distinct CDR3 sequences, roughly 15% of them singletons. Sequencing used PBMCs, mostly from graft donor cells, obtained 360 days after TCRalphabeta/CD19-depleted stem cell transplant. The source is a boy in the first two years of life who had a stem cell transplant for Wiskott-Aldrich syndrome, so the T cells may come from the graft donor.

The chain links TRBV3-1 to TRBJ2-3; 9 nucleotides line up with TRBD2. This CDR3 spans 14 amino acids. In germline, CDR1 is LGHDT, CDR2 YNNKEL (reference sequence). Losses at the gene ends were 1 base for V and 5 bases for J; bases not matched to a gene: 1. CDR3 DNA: TGTGCCAGCAGCCAAGGACTAGCGGTAGATACGCAGTATTTT. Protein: CASSQGLAVDTQYF.

CDR3 residues: CASSLEDIPIAQYF. CDR3 in DNA: TGTGCCAGCAGTTTAGAGGACATACCCATCGCGCAGTATTTT. V gene TRBV12-3 or TRBV12-4 combines with J gene TRBJ2-3; the D gene is possibly TRBD1 (5 bases). The V end was cut by 1 base, the J end by 10 bases, with 15 bases between. The CDR3 loop spans 14 amino acids.

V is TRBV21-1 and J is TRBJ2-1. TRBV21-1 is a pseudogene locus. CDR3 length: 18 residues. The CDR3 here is CASSKLDRSMSSYNEQFF. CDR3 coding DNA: TGTGCCAGCAGCAAACTCGATCGGAGTATGAGCTCCTACAATGAGCAGTTCTTC.

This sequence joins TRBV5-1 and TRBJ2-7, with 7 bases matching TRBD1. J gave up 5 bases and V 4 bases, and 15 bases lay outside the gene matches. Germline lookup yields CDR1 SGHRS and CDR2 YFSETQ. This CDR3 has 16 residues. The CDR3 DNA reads TGCGCCAGCAGCAGAGAGACAGGGTCTATGAATCACGAGCAGTACTTC. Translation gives CASSRETGSMNHEQYF.

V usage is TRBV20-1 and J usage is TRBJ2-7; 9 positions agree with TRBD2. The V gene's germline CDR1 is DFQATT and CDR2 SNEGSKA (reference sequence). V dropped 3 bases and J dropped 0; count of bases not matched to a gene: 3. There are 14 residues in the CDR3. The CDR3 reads CSARGLAASYEQYF. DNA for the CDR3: TGCAGTGCTAGGGGACTAGCTGCCTCCTACGAGCAGTACTTC.